A single sample gave rise to the 10 T cell receptor beta chains below, sequenced in a study of post-analysis software for immune sequencing data. Study-level results: Compared with controls, patients had more of about 5 TRBV segments, including TRBV5-6, TRBV5-1 and TRBV20-1.

Unique molecular identifiers tagged the TCR beta cDNA libraries. TCRdb reprocessed the PCR reads via MiXCR and lists one record per CDR3 protein. The sample includes approximately 730,000 distinct CDR3 sequences, 25% to 30% of them seen just once. Their recognized antigens are unknown. Sequencing was carried out using blood. The receptors were gathered from a girl aged 10 to 17 with multiple sclerosis.

The CDR3 protein is CASSPAGQETQYF. CDR3 DNA: TGTGCCAGCTCACCAGCAGGACAAGAGACCCAGTACTTC. This chain joins TRBV18 and TRBJ2-5; unclear D gene. This CDR3 spans 13 amino acids. V lost 2 bases and J lost 2, with 6 bases in between. The germline V gene has CDR1 KGHSH and CDR2 LQKENI. Together with reference TRBV18 and TRBJ2-5, the CDR3 gives the full variable domain: NAGVMQNPRHLVRRRGQEARLRCSPMKGHSHVYWYRQLPEEGLKFMVYLQKENIIDESGMPKERFSAEFPKEGPSILRIQQVVRGDSAAYFCASSPAGQETQYFGPGTRLLVL.

The V call is TRBV7-2, the J call TRBJ2-7, with TRBD2 matching 7 bases. Per germline, CDR1 SGHTA and CDR2 FQGNSA. Losses at the gene ends were 0 bases for V and 0 bases for J; bases not matched to a gene: 11. The CDR3 length is 18 residues. CDR3 nucleotides: TGTGCCAGCAGCTTAGCAAGCGGGATCCATCCAAGCTCCTACGAGCAGTACTTC. Encoded protein: CASSLASGIHPSSYEQYF.

This clonotype turned up a few times. The chain combines TRBV6-6 with TRBJ1-2, with D possibly being TRBD1 (5 bases). The CDR3 extends over 16 amino acids. With 5 bases removed from V and 1 base from J, the gap between germline ends came to 17 bases. The germline CDR1 and CDR2 sequences are MNHNY and SVGAGI (reference sequence). For the CDR3, the DNA is TGTGCCAGCAGTACGCCGGGACGGAAAAGTAACTATGGCTACACCTTC. Translation: CASSTPGRKSNYGYTF.

This clonotype was observed a few times. V is TRBV7-9 and J is TRBJ2-7; a weak D match, TRBD1 (6 bases). With 5 bases removed from V and 4 bases from J, the gap between germline ends came to 15 bases. Germline assignment: CDR1 SEHNR and CDR2 FQNEAQ (reference sequence). This CDR3 region has 14 residues. As DNA, the CDR3 is TGTGCCAGCAGCCGTAGGGGACAAGGTTACGAGCAGTACTTC. Its protein product is CASSRRGQGYEQYF.

This clonotype was seen a few times. V is TRBV4-1 and J is TRBJ2-7; D may match TRBD1 or TRBD2 (5 bases each). The tail of the sequence fits TRBJ2-4 better, so the J call may be wrong. CDR3 size: 13 residues. Per germline, CDR1 MGHRA and CDR2 YSYEKL. The CDR3, as DNA: TGCGCCAGCACGGGACCAGCCAAAAACATTCAGTACTTC. This encodes CASTGPAKNIQYF.

The chain joins TRBV7-9 to TRBJ2-7; TRBD1 matches at 7 bases. Per the germline V gene, CDR1 is SEHNR and CDR2 is FQNEAQ (reference sequence). Losses at the gene ends were 5 bases for V and 3 bases for J; bases not matched to a gene: 4. The CDR3 is made up of 13 amino acids. The CDR3 DNA reads as TGTGCCAGCAGCCGCTGGGACAGCTACGAGCAGTACTTC. Its protein is CASSRWDSYEQYF.

The rearrangement joins TRBV2 to TRBJ1-5, with a weak D call TRBD1 (5 bases). The germline V gene encodes CDR1 SNHLY and CDR2 FYNNEI. Trimming cost V 7 bases and J 2 bases, with 18 bases left between them. This CDR3 comprises 16 residues. The CDR3 DNA is TGTGCCAGCAAAAAGGGGCCCACAAGGGGCAATCAGCCCCAGCATTTT. Translation: CASKKGPTRGNQPQHF.

This clonotype was detected ten times or more. The gene calls are TRBV6-6 and TRBJ1-1, with D unresolved. Germline lookup yields CDR1 MNHNY and CDR2 SVGAGI (reference sequence). V was shortened by 2 bases and J by 5 bases, with 0 bases between the two germline ends. This CDR3 is 10 amino acids long. The DNA of the CDR3 is TGTGCCAGCAGTTACACTGAAGCTTTCTTT. Its translation: CASSYTEAFF.

This clonotype turned up a few times. The V call is TRBV29-1, the J call TRBJ2-5; 9 nucleotides line up with TRBD1. This CDR3 is built from 13 residues. Germline V gene lookup returns CDR1 SQVTM and CDR2 ANQGSEA. The trim removed 3 bases at V and 3 bases at J, leaving 2 bases unmatched. CDR3 nucleotide sequence: TGCAGCGTTGACAGGACAGGGGAAGAGACCCAGTACTTC. This sequence encodes CSVDRTGEETQYF.

This sequence joins TRBV5-1 and TRBJ2-1; 10 nucleotides agree with TRBD2. Germline V CDR1 and CDR2: SGHRS, YFSETQ. With 0 bases clipped from V and 8 bases from J, the junction kept 2 bases outside the gene matches. This CDR3 region has 14 residues. This CDR3 reads CASSLGLAGDEQFF. In nucleotides, the CDR3 is TGCGCCAGCAGCTTGGGTCTAGCGGGAGATGAGCAGTTCTTC.